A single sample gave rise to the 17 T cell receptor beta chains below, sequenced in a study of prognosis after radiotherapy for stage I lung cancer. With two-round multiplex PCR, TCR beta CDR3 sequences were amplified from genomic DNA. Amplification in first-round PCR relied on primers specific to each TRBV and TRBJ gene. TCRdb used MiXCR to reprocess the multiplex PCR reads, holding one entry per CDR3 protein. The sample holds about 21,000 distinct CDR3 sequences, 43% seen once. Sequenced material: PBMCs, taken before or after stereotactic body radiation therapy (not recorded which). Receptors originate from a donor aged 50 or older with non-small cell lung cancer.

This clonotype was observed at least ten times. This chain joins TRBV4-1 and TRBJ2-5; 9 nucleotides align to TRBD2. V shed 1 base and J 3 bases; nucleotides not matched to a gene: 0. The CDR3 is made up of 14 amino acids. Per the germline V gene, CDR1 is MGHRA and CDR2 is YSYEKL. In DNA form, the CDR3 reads TGCGCCAGCAGCCAAGTAGCGGGGGAAGAGACCCAGTACTTC. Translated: CASSQVAGEETQYF.

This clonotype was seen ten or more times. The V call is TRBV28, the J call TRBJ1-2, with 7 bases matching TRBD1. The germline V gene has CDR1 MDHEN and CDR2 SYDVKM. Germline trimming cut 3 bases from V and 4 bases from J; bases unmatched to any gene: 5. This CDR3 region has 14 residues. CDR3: CASSFQGEGYGYTF. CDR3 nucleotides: TGTGCCAGCAGTTTCCAGGGGGAGGGCTATGGCTACACCTTC.

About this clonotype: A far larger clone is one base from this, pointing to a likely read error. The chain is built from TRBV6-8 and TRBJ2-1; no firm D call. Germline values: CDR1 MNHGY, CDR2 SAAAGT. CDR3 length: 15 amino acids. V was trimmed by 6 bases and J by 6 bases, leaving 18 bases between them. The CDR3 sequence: CASSYLSNPGNEQFF. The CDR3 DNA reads TGTGCCAGCAGCTACCTATCCAACCCGGGCAATGAGCAGTTCTTC.

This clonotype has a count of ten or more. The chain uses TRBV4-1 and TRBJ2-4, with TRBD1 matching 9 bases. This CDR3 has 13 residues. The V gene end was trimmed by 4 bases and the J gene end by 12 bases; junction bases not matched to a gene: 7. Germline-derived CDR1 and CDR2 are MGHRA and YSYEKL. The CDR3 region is CASSLVQGADQYF. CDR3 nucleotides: TGCGCCAGCAGCCTCGTACAGGGGGCTGATCAGTACTTC.

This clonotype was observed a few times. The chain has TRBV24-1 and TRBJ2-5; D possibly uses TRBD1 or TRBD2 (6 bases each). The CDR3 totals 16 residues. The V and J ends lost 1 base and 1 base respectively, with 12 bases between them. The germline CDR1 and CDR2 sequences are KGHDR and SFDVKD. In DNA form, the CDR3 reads TGTGCCACCAGTGATTTAGGGGGGTACCTCCAAGAGACCCAGTACTTC. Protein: CATSDLGGYLQETQYF.

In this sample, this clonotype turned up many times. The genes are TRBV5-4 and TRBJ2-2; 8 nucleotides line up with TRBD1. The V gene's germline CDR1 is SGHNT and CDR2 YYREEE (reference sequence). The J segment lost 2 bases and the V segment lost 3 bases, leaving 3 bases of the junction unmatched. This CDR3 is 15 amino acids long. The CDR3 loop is CASSSTGVNTGELFF. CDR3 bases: TGTGCCAGCAGCTCGACAGGGGTAAACACCGGGGAGCTGTTTTTT.

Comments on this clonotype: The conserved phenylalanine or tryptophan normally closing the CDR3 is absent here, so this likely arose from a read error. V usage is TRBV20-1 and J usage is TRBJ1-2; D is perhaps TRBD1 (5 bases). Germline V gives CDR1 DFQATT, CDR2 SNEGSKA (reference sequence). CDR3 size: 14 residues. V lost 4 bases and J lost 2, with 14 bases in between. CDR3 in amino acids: CSATLRGNNYGYTI. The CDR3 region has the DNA TGCAGTGCTACTCTAAGGGGTAACAACTATGGCTACACCATC.

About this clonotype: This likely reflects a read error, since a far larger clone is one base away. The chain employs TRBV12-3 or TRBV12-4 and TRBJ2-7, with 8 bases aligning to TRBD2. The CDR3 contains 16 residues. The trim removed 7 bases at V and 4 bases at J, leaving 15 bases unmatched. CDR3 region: CASIPSAGGPSYEQYF. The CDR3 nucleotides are TGTGCCAGCATCCCATCGGCGGGAGGTCCGTCGTACGAGCAGTACTTC.

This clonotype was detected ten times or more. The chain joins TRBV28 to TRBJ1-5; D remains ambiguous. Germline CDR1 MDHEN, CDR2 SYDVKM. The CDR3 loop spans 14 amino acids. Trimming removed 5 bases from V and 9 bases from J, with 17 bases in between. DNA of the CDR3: TGTGCCAGCAGTACCCAGTCGTCGGGGAGGCCCCAGCATTTT. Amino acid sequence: CASSTQSSGRPQHF.

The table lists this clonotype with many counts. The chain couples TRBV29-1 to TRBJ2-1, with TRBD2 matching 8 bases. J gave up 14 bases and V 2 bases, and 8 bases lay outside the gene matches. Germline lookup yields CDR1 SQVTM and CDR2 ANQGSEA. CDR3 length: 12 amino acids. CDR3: CSVELAGGSKFF. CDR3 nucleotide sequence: TGCAGCGTTGAATTGGCGGGAGGCTCTAAGTTCTTC.

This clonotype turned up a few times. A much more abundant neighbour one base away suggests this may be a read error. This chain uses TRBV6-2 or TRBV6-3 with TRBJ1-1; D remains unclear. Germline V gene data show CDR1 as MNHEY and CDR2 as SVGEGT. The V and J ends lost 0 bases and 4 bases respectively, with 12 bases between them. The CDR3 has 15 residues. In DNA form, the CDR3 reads TGTGCCAGCAGTTACTCGTCATGGAGGACCACTGAAGCTTTCTTT. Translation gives CASSYSSWRTTEAFF.

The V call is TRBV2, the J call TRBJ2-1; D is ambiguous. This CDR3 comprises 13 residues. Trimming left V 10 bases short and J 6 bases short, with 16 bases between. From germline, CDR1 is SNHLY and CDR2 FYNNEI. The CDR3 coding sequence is TGTGCCATGGCAGGATGGGCTGGCAATGAGCAGTTCTTC. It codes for CAMAGWAGNEQFF.

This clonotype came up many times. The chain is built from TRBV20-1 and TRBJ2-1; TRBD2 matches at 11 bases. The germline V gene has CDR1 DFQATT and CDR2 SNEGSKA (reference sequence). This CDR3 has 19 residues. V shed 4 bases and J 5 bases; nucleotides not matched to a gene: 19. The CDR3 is CSATMSRVASGRRDNEQFF. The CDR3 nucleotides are TGCAGTGCTACCATGTCCAGGGTGGCTAGCGGGAGGCGTGACAATGAGCAGTTCTTC.

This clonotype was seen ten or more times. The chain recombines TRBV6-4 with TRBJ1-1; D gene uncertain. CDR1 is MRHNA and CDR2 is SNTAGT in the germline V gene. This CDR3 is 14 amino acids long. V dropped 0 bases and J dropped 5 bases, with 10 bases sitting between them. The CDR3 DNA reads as TGTGCCAGCAGTGACTCAGGAGAAGGAACTGAAGCTTTCTTT. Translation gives CASSDSGEGTEAFF.

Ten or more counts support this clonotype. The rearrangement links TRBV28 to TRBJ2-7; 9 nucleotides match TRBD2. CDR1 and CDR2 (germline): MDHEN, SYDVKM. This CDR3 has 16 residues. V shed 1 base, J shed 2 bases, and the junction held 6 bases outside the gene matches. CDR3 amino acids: CASSLFGSGSPYEQYF. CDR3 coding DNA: TGTGCCAGCAGTTTATTTGGTAGCGGGAGCCCCTACGAGCAGTACTTC. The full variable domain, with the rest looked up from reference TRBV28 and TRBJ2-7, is DVKVTQSSRYLVKRTGEKVFLECVQDMDHENMFWYRQDPGLGLRLIYFSYDVKMKEKGDIPEGYSVSREKKERFSLILESASTNQTSMYLCASSLFGSGSPYEQYFGPGTRLTVT.

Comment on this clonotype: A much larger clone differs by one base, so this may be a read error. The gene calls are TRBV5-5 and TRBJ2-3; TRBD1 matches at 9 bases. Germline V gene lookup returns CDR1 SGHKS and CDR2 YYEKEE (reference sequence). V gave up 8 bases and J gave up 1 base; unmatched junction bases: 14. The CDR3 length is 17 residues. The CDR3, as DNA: TGTGCCAGAAGCCGCGGAACAGGGGGCGGGGGCACAGATACGCAGTATTTT. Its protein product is CARSRGTGGGGTDTQYF.

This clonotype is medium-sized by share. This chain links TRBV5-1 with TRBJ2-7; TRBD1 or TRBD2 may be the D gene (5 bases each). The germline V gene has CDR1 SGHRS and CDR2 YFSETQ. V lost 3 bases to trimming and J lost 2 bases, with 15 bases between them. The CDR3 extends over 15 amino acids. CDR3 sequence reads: CASSSTGALPYEQYF. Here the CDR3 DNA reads TGCGCCAGCAGCTCAACCGGGGCCCTCCCCTACGAGCAGTACTTC.